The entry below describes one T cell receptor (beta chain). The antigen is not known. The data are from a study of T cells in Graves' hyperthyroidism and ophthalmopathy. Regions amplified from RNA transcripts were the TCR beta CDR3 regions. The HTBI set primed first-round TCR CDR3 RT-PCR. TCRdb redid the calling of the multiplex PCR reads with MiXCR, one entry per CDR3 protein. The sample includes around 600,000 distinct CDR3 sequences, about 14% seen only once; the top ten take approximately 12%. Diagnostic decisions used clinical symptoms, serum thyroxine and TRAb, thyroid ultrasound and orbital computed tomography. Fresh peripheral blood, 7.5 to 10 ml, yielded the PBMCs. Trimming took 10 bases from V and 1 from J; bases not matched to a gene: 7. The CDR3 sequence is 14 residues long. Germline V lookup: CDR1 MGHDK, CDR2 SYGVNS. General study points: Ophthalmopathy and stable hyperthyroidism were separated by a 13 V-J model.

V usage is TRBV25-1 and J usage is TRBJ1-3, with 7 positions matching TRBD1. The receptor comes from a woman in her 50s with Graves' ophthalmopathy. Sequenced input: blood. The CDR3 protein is CATTGQVSGNTIYF. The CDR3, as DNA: TGTGCCACAACCGGACAGGTATCTGGAAACACCATATATTTT.